This T cell receptor (beta chain) was observed in a study of T-cell reconstitution after alpha-beta-depleted transplantation in children. The CDR3 is 15 residues long. V was clipped by 2 bases and J by 6 bases, with 14 bases between them. CDR1 and CDR2 from the germline V gene are SGHTA and FQGNSA. In its sample, this clonotype was seen many times. As it was prepared, the TCRbeta library received unique molecular identifiers. One entry per CDR3 protein, called by TCRdb with MiXCR from the PCR reads. Of approximately 83,000 distinct CDR3 sequences detected, more than 10% appear once; the ten largest clones hold about 15%.

The chain joins TRBV7-2 to TRBJ1-5; no clear D gene. The sample was PBMCs from the stem cell graft donor, taken from the stem cell graft. This receptor was taken from a human donor who donated a stem cell graft to a child with inherited bone marrow failure. The CDR3 region is CASSLFATPGQPQHF. In DNA form, the CDR3 reads TGTGCCAGCAGCTTATTTGCGACGCCTGGTCAGCCCCAGCATTTT.